This T cell receptor beta chain was sequenced in a study of beta chain features in type 1 diabetes. As every portion of the isolated RNA was reverse transcribed, the sequencing read expressed TCRB transcripts. The assay was immunoSEQ multiplex PCR, and TCRdb's table has in-frame clones only and misses some. This sample carries 130,000 or so clones, about 15% of them seen once, and the ten largest clones take about 2.1%. The CDR3 loop spans 16 amino acids. V was pared by 1 base and J by 1 base, with 14 bases between. CDR1 is SGHTS and CDR2 is YDEGEE in the germline V gene. Study-level findings and limits: Type 1 diabetes patients had moderately but significantly shorter TCRB CDR3s in all four CD4+ subsets.

About this clone itself: Antigen unknown.

The sequence was collected from a young man with type 1 diabetes. The chain links TRBV5-8 to TRBJ1-1; the D is unclear. Input material: central memory CD4+ T cells from blood. The CDR3 region has the DNA TGTGCCAGCAGCTTGCCAGGTACCCCTTCGAACACTGAAGCTTTCTTT. Translating it yields CASSLPGTPSNTEAFF.